This entry is about one TCR beta chain. Produced via immunoSEQ multiplex PCR; TCRdb's table is partial and in-frame only. The sample includes around 68,000 clones, around 84% of them seen just once. From germline, CDR1 is DFQATT and CDR2 SNEGSKA (reference sequence). The V gene end was trimmed by 3 bases and the J gene end by 4 bases; junction bases not matched to a gene: 9. This CDR3 is built from 15 residues. This sample stems from a study of control samples from healthy donors and cancer patients. The chain combines TRBV20-1 with TRBJ2-1; 7 bases are a match to TRBD2. Sequences were obtained from blood. The origin of this receptor is a man aged 45-65 years in good health. The CDR3 region has the DNA TGCAGTGCTAGTAAACCGGCTAGCGGATACAATGAGCAGTTCTTC. Its protein is CSASKPASGYNEQFF.